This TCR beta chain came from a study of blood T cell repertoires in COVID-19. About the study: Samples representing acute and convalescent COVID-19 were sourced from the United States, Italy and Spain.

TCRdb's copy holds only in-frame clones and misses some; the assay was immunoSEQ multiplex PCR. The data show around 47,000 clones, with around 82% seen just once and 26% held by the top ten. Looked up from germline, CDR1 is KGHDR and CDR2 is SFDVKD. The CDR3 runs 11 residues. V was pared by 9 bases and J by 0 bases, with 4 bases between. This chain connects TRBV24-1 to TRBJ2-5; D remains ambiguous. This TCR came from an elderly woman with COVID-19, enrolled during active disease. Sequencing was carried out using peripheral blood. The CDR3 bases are TGTGCCACCCGGTACCAAGAGACCCAGTACTTC. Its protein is CATRYQETQYF.